The clone carrying this T cell receptor (beta chain) was found a few times. Its antigen is not identified. V gave up 5 bases and J gave up 4 bases; unmatched junction bases: 6. Germline V CDR1 and CDR2: DFQATT, SNEGSKA (reference sequence). The CDR3 has 13 amino acids. This specimen comes from a study of CD8 T cells in ankylosing spondylitis. General study points: A motif in TCR beta, a set of under ten highly homologous variants, appeared characteristic of ankylosing spondylitis blood. Before this, some motif variants had been reported in reactive arthritis synovial fluid and blood.

In making TCR beta libraries, quantitative 5'-RACE with molecular barcodes was used. TCRdb analysed the 5' RACE reads with MiXCR anew, one entry per CDR3 protein. The table has about 240,000 distinct CDR3 sequences, 20% to 30% seen once. The sample was blood, either unsorted or a sorted T cell fraction (not recorded which). This chain joins TRBV20-1 and TRBJ1-1, with 8 bases aligning to TRBD1. This receptor was identified in a male donor with ankylosing spondylitis or in good health (not recorded which). The CDR3 is CSAPRTGGTEAFF. The CDR3, as DNA: TGCAGTGCTCCAAGAACAGGGGGCACTGAAGCTTTCTTT.